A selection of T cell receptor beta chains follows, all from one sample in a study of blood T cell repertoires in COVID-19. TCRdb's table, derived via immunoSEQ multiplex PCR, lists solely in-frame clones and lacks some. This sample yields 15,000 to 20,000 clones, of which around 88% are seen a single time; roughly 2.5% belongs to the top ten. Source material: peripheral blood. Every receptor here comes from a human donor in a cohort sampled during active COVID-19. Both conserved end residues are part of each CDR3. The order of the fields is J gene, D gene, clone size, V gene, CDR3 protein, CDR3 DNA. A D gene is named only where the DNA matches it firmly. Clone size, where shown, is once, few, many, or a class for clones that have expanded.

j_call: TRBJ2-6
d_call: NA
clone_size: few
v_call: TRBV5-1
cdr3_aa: CASSLGGGANVLTF
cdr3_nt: TGCGCCAGCAGCTTGGGGGGCGGGGCCAACGTCCTGACTTTC

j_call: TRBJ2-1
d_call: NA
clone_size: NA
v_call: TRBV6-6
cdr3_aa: CASSQGWRNNEQFF
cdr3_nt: TGTGCCAGCAGTCAAGGTTGGCGGAACAATGAGCAGTTCTTC

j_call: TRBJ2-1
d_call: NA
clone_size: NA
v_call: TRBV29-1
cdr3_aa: CSVVGATYNEQFF
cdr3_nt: TGCAGCGTTGTGGGGGCCACCTACAATGAGCAGTTCTTC

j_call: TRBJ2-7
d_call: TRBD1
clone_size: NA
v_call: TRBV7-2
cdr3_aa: CASSLGTGHYEQYF
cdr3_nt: TGTGCCAGCAGCTTAGGGACAGGGCACTACGAGCAGTACTTC

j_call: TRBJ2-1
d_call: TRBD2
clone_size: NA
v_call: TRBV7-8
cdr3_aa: CASSSSGGSYNEQFF
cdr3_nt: TGTGCCAGCAGCTCTAGCGGGGGCTCCTACAATGAGCAGTTCTTC

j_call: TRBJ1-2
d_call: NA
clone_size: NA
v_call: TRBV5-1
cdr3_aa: CASSGQGTANYGYTF
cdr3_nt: TGCGCCAGCAGCGGGCAGGGGACCGCTAACTATGGCTACACCTTC

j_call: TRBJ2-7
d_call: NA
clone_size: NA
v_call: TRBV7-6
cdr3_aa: CASSLVVARGASYEQYF
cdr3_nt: TGTGCCAGCAGCTTAGTTGTGGCTCGGGGGGCCTCCTACGAGCAGTACTTC

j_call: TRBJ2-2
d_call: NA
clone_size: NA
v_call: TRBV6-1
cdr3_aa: CASSEPRPGELFF
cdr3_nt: TGTGCCAGCAGTGAACCCAGGCCCGGGGAGCTGTTTTTT

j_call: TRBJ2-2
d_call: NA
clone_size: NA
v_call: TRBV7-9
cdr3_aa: CASSLAIREEDTGELFF
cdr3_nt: TGTGCCAGCAGCTTAGCGATTAGGGAGGAGGACACCGGGGAGCTGTTTTTT

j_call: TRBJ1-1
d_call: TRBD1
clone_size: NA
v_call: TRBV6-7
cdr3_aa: CASSLTGQAFDSEAFF
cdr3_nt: TGTGCCAGCAGTTTAACGGGACAGGCCTTTGACTCTGAAGCTTTCTTT

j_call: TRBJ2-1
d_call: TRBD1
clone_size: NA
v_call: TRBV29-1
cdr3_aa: CSVVLTGVEQFF
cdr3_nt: TGCAGCGTAGTCCTTACAGGGGTTGAGCAGTTCTTC

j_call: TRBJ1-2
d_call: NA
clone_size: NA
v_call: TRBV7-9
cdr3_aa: CASSLSVGSYGYTF
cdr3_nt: TGTGCCAGCAGCTTAAGTGTTGGCTCCTATGGCTACACCTTC

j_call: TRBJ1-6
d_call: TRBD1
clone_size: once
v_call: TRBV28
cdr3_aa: CASKMGDRDNSPLHF
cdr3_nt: TGTGCCAGCAAGATGGGGGACAGGGATAATTCACCCCTCCACTTT

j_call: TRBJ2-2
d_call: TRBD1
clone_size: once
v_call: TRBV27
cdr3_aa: CASSLMTGAAGELFF
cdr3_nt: TGTGCCAGCAGTTTAATGACAGGGGCTGCCGGGGAGCTGTTTTTT

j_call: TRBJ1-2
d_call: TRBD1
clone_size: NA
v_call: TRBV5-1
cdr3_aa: CASSEGQYGYTF
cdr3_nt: TGCGCCAGCAGCGAGGGACAGTATGGCTACACCTTC

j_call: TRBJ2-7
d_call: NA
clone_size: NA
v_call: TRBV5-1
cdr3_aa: CASSLNSPSIYEQYF
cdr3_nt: TGCGCCAGCAGCTTGAACAGCCCTTCCATCTACGAGCAGTACTTC

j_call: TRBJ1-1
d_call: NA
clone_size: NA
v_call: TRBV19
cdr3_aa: CASSNRVRDTEAFF
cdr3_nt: TGTGCCAGTAGTAACAGGGTTCGCGACACTGAAGCTTTCTTT

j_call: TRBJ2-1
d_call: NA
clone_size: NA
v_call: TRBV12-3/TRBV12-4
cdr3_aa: CASSLAAYNEQFF
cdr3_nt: TGTGCCAGCAGTTTAGCGGCTTACAATGAGCAGTTCTTC

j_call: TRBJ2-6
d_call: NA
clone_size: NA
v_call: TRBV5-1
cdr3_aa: CASSPSGPGANVLTF
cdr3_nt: TGCGCCAGCAGCCCAAGCGGACCTGGGGCCAACGTCCTGACTTTC

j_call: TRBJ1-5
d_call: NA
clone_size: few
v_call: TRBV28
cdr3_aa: CASSLEDNQPQHF
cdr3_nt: TGTGCCAGCAGTTTGGAGGACAATCAGCCCCAGCATTTT

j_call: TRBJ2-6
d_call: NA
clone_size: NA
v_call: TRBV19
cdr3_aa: CASMRDSGANVLTF
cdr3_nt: TGTGCCAGTATGCGGGACTCTGGGGCCAACGTCCTGACTTTC

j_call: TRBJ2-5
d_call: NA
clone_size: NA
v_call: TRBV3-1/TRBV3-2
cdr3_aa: CASSLLSGGGETQYF
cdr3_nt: TGTGCCAGCAGCCTACTCTCGGGGGGCGGGGAGACCCAGTACTTC

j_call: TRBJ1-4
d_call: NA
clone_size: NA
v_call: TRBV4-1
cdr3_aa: CASSHGLEGQREKLFF
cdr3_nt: TGCGCCAGCAGCCATGGCCTTGAGGGACAAAGGGAAAAACTGTTTTTT

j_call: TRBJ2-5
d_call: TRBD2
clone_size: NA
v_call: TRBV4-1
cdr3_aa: CASSPTSGGAFSETQYF
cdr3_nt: TGCGCCAGCAGCCCAACTAGCGGGGGGGCATTTAGCGAGACCCAGTACTTC

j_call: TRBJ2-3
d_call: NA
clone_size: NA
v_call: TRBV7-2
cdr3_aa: CASSPAGAGMTQYF
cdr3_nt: TGTGCCAGCAGCCCCGCCGGTGCGGGAATGACGCAGTATTTT

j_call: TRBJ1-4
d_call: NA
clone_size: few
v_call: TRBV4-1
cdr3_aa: CASSLNTLGATNEKLFF
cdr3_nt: TGCGCCAGCTCCCTAAATACGTTGGGAGCAACTAATGAAAAACTGTTTTTT

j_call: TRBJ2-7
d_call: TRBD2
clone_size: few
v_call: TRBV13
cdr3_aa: CASSEGLADSYEQYF
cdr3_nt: TGTGCCAGCAGCGAGGGACTAGCGGACTCCTACGAGCAGTACTTC

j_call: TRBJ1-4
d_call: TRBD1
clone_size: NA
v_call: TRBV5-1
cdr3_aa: CASSGQGVEKLFF
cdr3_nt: TGCGCCAGCAGCGGGCAGGGGGTTGAAAAACTGTTTTTT

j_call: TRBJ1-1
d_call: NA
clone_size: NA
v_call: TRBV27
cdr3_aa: CASSARTEPNTEAFF
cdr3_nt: TGTGCCAGCAGTGCCCGGACAGAACCGAACACTGAAGCTTTCTTT

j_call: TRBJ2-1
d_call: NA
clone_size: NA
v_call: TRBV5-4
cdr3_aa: CASSPPGDNEQFF
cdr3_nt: TGTGCCAGCAGCCCCCCGGGGGACAATGAGCAGTTCTTC

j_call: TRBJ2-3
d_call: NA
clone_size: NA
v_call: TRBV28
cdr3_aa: CASSLGPGYTDTQYF
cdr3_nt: TGTGCCAGCAGTTTGGGCCCGGGGTACACAGATACGCAGTATTTT

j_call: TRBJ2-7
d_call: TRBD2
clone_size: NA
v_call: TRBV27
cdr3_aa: CASSLGTSGSYEQYF
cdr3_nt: TGTGCCAGCAGTTTAGGGACTAGCGGATCCTACGAGCAGTACTTC

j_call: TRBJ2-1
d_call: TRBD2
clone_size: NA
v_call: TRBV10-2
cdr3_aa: CASKGTKRDRQFF
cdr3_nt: TGCGCCAGCAAGGGGACGAAGCGGGATAGGCAGTTCTTC

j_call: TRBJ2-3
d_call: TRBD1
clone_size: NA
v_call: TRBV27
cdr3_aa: CASSLRGQGTDTQYF
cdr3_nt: TGTGCCAGCAGTCTCCGGGGACAGGGGACAGATACGCAGTATTTT

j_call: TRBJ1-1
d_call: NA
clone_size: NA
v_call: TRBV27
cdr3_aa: CASSPTVEAEAFF
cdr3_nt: TGTGCCAGCAGCCCGACAGTGGAAGCTGAAGCTTTCTTT

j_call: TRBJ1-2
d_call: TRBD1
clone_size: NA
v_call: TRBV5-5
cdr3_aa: CASSWGQGGYTF
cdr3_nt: TGTGCCAGCAGCTGGGGACAGGGAGGCTACACCTTC

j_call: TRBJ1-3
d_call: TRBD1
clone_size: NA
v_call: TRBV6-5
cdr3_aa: CASSQGEFSGNTIYF
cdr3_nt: TGTGCCAGCAGCCAGGGGGAGTTCTCTGGAAACACCATATATTTT

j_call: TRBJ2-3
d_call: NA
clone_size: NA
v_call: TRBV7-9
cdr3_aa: CASSLSQGSDTQYF
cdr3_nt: TGTGCCAGCAGCTTAAGTCAGGGGTCAGATACGCAGTATTTT

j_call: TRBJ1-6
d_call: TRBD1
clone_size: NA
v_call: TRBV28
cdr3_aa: CASGQGGSYNSPLHF
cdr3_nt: TGTGCTAGCGGACAGGGTGGCTCCTATAATTCACCCCTCCACTTT

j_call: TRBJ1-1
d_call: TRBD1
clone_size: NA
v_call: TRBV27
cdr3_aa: CASSLSDRDRRMNTEAFF
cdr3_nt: TGTGCCAGCAGTTTATCCGACAGGGATCGCCGTATGAACACTGAAGCTTTCTTT

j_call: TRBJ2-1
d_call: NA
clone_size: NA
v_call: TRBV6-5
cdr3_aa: CASSYSANLGGPEQFF
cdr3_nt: TGTGCCAGCAGTTACTCAGCGAACTTGGGGGGGCCTGAGCAGTTCTTC

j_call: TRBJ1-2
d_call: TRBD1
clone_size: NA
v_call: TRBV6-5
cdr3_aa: CASSPRQGTNYGYTF
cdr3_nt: TGTGCCAGCAGTCCCCGACAGGGGACGAACTATGGCTACACCTTC

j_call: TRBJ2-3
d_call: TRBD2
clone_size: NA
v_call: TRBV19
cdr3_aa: CASSRNSGVRTDTQYF
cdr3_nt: TGTGCCAGTAGTAGGAATAGCGGGGTCCGCACAGATACGCAGTATTTT

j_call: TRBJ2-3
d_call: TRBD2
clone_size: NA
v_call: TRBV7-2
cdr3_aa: CASSLDPLGGRADTQYF
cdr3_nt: TGTGCCAGCAGCTTAGACCCATTGGGCGGGAGGGCCGATACGCAGTATTTT

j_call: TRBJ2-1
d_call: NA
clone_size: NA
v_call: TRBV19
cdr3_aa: CASSATGPYNEQFF
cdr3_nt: TGTGCCAGTAGTGCGACTGGCCCCTACAATGAGCAGTTCTTC

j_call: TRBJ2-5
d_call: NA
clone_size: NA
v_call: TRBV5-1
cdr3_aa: CASSLSGASGSQYF
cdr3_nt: TGCGCCAGCAGCTTATCAGGCGCCTCGGGGTCCCAGTACTTC

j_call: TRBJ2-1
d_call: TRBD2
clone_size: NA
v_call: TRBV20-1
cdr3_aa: CSASRTSGGNEQFF
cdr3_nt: TGCAGTGCTAGTAGGACTAGCGGGGGCAATGAGCAGTTCTTC